What follows are 27 T cell receptor beta chains derived from one specimen sequenced in a study of T-cell reconstitution after alpha-beta-depleted transplantation in children. The library targeted TCRbeta and was prepared with unique molecular identifiers. TCRdb reprocessed the PCR reads with MiXCR, giving one entry per CDR3 protein. The sample lists about 240,000 distinct CDR3 sequences; about a quarter were seen once. The source material was PBMCs, sampled before TCRalphabeta/CD19-depleted stem cell transplant. These receptors were taken from a girl aged 2 to 10 with Fanconi anemia, due to receive a stem cell transplant.

The chain has TRBV29-1 and TRBJ1-2; D ambiguous. This CDR3 region has 13 residues. Germline loops: CDR1 SQVTM, CDR2 ANQGSEA. V lost 6 bases, J lost 0 bases, and 11 bases lay in between. The CDR3 nucleotides are TGCAGCGTGAAACTGCCAGCTAACTATGGCTACACCTTC. This sequence encodes CSVKLPANYGYTF.

This clonotype was observed at least ten times. This chain joins TRBV20-1 and TRBJ2-1; TRBD2 might be the D (7 bases). CDR3 length equals 15 residues. CDR1 and CDR2 from the germline V gene are DFQATT and SNEGSKA (reference sequence). Trimming stripped 0 bases from V and 7 bases from J, with 16 bases between. For the CDR3, the DNA is TGCAGTGCTAGAGAAGGGGGGGGGTCCCCTAATGAGCAGTTCTTC. It encodes CSAREGGGSPNEQFF.

This clonotype came up many times. The chain uses TRBV29-1 and TRBJ2-6; D is unresolved. Looked up from germline, CDR1 is SQVTM and CDR2 is ANQGSEA. The CDR3 is 16 residues long. The germline V and J ends were trimmed by 2 bases and 0 bases, with 11 bases remaining between them. In nucleotides, the CDR3 is TGCAGCGTTGAAATTGGTATCGACTCTGGGGCCAACGTCCTGACTTTC. Its translation: CSVEIGIDSGANVLTF.

As for this clonotype: A single base separates this from a much larger clone, so it may be a read error. Because it lacks the conserved phenylalanine or tryptophan at the end, this CDR3 is likely a read error. The J gene is TRBJ2-7, the V gene TRBV29-1; TRBD1 matches 11 bases. Germline CDR1 is SQVTM and CDR2 is ANQGSEA. The CDR3 sequence is 12 residues long. V was clipped by 4 bases and J by 6 bases; unmatched bases: 2. The chain's CDR3 is CSVVGTGGEQYY. The CDR3 DNA follows: TGCAGCGTTGTCGGGACAGGGGGCGAGCAGTACTAC.

This clonotype was seen ten or more times. The chain links TRBV29-1 to TRBJ2-1, with D hard to call. CDR1 and CDR2 (germline): SQVTM, ANQGSEA. V dropped 1 base and J dropped 5 bases, with 6 bases sitting between them. The CDR3 covers 12 residues. The CDR3 nucleotides are TGCAGCGTTGAAGCGTGGGACAATGAGCAGTTCTTC. Residues: CSVEAWDNEQFF.

This clonotype was seen at least ten times. This chain uses TRBV29-1 with TRBJ2-2; D is unresolved. This CDR3 has 14 amino acids. Germline-derived CDR1 and CDR2 are SQVTM and ANQGSEA. Trimming removed 4 bases from V and 2 bases from J, with 11 bases in between. CDR3 in amino acids: CSVVLSLNTGELFF. DNA of the CDR3: TGCAGCGTTGTACTCTCCTTAAACACCGGGGAGCTGTTTTTT.

This clonotype has just a few counts. The chain joins TRBV7-2 to TRBJ1-2; D unclear. Germline V gives CDR1 SGHTA, CDR2 FQGNSA. V lost 1 base and J 5 bases, leaving 8 bases between the germline ends. CDR3 size: 13 residues. The chain's CDR3 is CASSLGRGYGYTF. CDR3 DNA: TGTGCCAGCAGCTTAGGACGGGGATATGGCTACACCTTC.

This clonotype was recorded many times. The V and J genes are TRBV7-9 and TRBJ2-2; TRBD1 matches at 8 bases. V lost 9 bases, J lost 3 bases, and 12 bases stayed unmatched. The CDR3 has 16 residues. Germline V lookup: CDR1 SEHNR, CDR2 FQNEAQ (reference sequence). In nucleotides, the CDR3 is TGTGCCAGTATAATACCGGGACAGGTCTACACCGGGGAGCTGTTTTTT. It translates to CASIIPGQVYTGELFF.

The chain couples TRBV20-1 to TRBJ2-7; 8 nucleotides align to TRBD1. Looked up from germline, CDR1 is DFQATT and CDR2 is SNEGSKA (reference sequence). With 2 bases clipped from V and 2 bases from J, the junction kept 2 bases outside the gene matches. The CDR3 sequence is 13 residues long. The CDR3 reads CSARHRGTYEQYF. The CDR3 bases are TGCAGTGCTAGACACAGGGGGACCTACGAGCAGTACTTC.

The V gene is TRBV4-2, the J gene TRBJ2-1, with TRBD2 matching 9 bases. V lost 2 bases and J lost 1; bases outside the gene matches: 3. Germline CDR1 LGHNA, CDR2 YNFKEQ. This CDR3 region has 16 residues. This chain's CDR3 is CASSQSGRRSYNEQFF. In DNA form, the CDR3 reads TGTGCCAGCAGCCAAAGCGGGAGGCGGTCCTACAATGAGCAGTTCTTC.

This clonotype was seen repeatedly, ten times or more. This chain joins TRBV5-5 and TRBJ2-7, with a weak D call TRBD2 (5 bases). Germline CDR1 reads SGHKS; CDR2 reads YYEKEE (reference sequence). The CDR3 spans 16 residues. Trimming left V 0 bases short and J 5 bases short, with 18 bases between. CDR3 sequence (DNA): TGTGCCAGCAGCTTGGAAGGTCTCCTAGCAGTGGACGAGCAGTACTTC. Translation: CASSLEGLLAVDEQYF.

This clonotype occurred a few times. The CDR3 is CSAPRTGHYGYTF. CDR3 bases: TGCAGTGCTCCGAGGACAGGACACTATGGCTACACCTTC. V gene TRBV20-1 combines with J gene TRBJ1-2, with TRBD1 matching over 7 bases. The CDR3 is 13 amino acids. With 5 bases clipped from V and 3 bases from J, the junction kept 6 bases outside the gene matches. Per the germline V gene, CDR1 is DFQATT and CDR2 is SNEGSKA (reference sequence).

The gene calls are TRBV29-1 and TRBJ2-4; D call uncertain. With 4 bases removed from V and 7 bases from J, the gap between germline ends came to 11 bases. CDR3 size: 12 residues. CDR1 is SQVTM, CDR2 ANQGSEA, per germline. CDR3 nucleotide sequence: TGCAGCGTTGGGTCGCTATACAACATTCAGTACTTC. This encodes CSVGSLYNIQYF.

The chain has TRBV27 and TRBJ1-4; D remains unclear. V lost 0 bases and J lost 17, with 19 bases in between. This CDR3 comprises 14 residues. In germline, CDR1 is MNHEY, CDR2 SMNVEV (reference sequence). CDR3 protein: CASSLSNGPSALFF. CDR3 nucleotides: TGTGCCAGCAGTTTATCAAACGGCCCTTCCGCGCTTTTTTTT.

This clonotype was counted a few times. The rearrangement joins TRBV20-1 to TRBJ2-3; no clear D. This CDR3 has 14 residues. Trimming took off 3 bases at V and 0 bases at J, with 10 bases between the two ends. Germline V gene data show CDR1 as DFQATT and CDR2 as SNEGSKA (reference sequence). The CDR3, as DNA: TGCAGTGCTAGTAGGGCTTCTAGCACAGATACGCAGTATTTT. This encodes CSASRASSTDTQYF.

The chain has TRBV7-2 and TRBJ2-7; 8 positions match TRBD1. There are 14 residues in the CDR3. J was trimmed by 2 bases and V by 7 bases; bases with no gene match: 7. Germline V gene sequence: CDR1 SGHTA, CDR2 FQGNSA. The CDR3 coding sequence is TGTGCCAGCACCCCGGACAGGGTTACCTACGAGCAGTACTTC. The encoded protein is CASTPDRVTYEQYF.

This clonotype was recorded at least ten times. As DNA, the CDR3 is TGTGCCAGCAGCGTACAGGACCTAGGGACCCAGTACTTC. Protein sequence: CASSVQDLGTQYF. V gene TRBV9 combines with J gene TRBJ2-5; D call uncertain. The CDR3 is 13 residues long. Trimming left V 1 base short and J 7 bases short, with 11 bases between. Germline lookup yields CDR1 SGDLS and CDR2 YYNGEE.

There are many counts of this clonotype. CDR3: CASSRTGETQYF. The CDR3 nucleotides read TGTGCCAGCAGCCGGACTGGGGAGACCCAGTACTTC. This chain joins TRBV14 and TRBJ2-5; the D gene is possibly TRBD2 (5 bases). In germline, CDR1 is SGHDN, CDR2 FVKESK. The CDR3 runs to 12 residues. V was clipped by 4 bases and J by 5 bases, with 8 bases between them. Together with reference TRBV14 and TRBJ2-5, the CDR3 gives the full variable domain: EAGVTQFPSHSVIEKGQTVTLRCDPISGHDNLYWYRRVMGKEIKFLLHFVKESKQDESGMPNNRFLAERTGGTYSTLKVQPAELEDSGVYFCASSRTGETQYFGPGTRLLVL.

This rearrangement joins TRBV28 to TRBJ2-7; 8 bases agree with TRBD1. CDR1 and CDR2 from the germline V gene are MDHEN and SYDVKM. The V and J ends lost 6 bases and 1 base, in that order; junction bases with no gene match: 5. CDR3 size: 14 residues. CDR3 nucleotides: TGTGCCAGCAGAGACAGGGGCTTGTCCTACGAGCAGTACTTC. It specifies CASRDRGLSYEQYF.

The V call is TRBV29-1, the J call TRBJ2-7, with 9 bases fitting TRBD2. Unmatched junction bases numbered 17, after V lost 5 bases and J lost 3 bases. This CDR3 has 17 amino acids. Germline lookup yields CDR1 SQVTM and CDR2 ANQGSEA. The CDR3 nucleotides read TGCAGCGTTAGAGGAAGGGAGGTAGCGGGAGTGAACTACGAGCAGTACTTC. Translating it yields CSVRGREVAGVNYEQYF.

The V and J genes are TRBV12-3 or TRBV12-4 and TRBJ1-2, with 7 bases identical to TRBD1. The CDR3 has 14 residues. Trimming removed 3 bases from V and 4 bases from J; junction bases left unmatched: 5. CDR3 nucleotide sequence: TGTGCCAGCAGTTTGGGACAGCCTTTCTATGGCTACACCTTC. Translation: CASSLGQPFYGYTF.

The V call is TRBV4-2, the J call TRBJ2-3; no reliable D call. Per the germline V gene, CDR1 is LGHNA and CDR2 is YNFKEQ. The ends were cut back, 5 bases at V and 5 bases at J, with 14 bases in the middle. The CDR3 loop spans 14 amino acids. As DNA, the CDR3 is TGTGCCAGCAGCAACATGGAGTTGGAAGATACGCAGTATTTT. Its protein product is CASSNMELEDTQYF.

This clonotype was picked up a small number of times. This rearrangement joins TRBV30 to TRBJ2-7; 8 bases map to TRBD1. The V segment lost 8 bases and the J segment 0 bases; nucleotides outside the gene matches: 9. The length of the CDR3 is 14 residues. Germline V gene lookup returns CDR1 GTSNPN and CDR2 SVGIG (reference sequence). The CDR3 sequence is CAANTGGLSYEQYF. The CDR3 nucleotides are TGTGCCGCCAATACAGGGGGGCTCTCCTACGAGCAGTACTTC.

This rearrangement joins TRBV20-1 to TRBJ2-1, with a weak D call TRBD2 (5 bases). Germline CDR1 reads DFQATT; CDR2 reads SNEGSKA (reference sequence). This CDR3 is built from 13 residues. V was shortened by 8 bases and J by 3 bases, with 14 bases between the two germline ends. The CDR3, as DNA: TGCAGTTATTTGCGGGCTAACTACAATGAGCAGTTCTTC. Translation gives CSYLRANYNEQFF.

This clonotype was seen ten or more times. This chain joins TRBV9 and TRBJ2-2; D ambiguous. CDR1 and CDR2 (germline): SGDLS, YYNGEE. V shed 1 base and J shed 4 bases, with 5 bases lying between them. The CDR3 has 13 residues. The chain's CDR3 is CASSVRATGELFF. The CDR3 region has the DNA TGTGCCAGCAGCGTACGAGCCACCGGGGAGCTGTTTTTT. The variable domain in full, with the rest retrieved from reference TRBV9 and TRBJ2-2, is DSGVTQTPKHLITATGQRVTLRCSPRSGDLSVYWYQQSLDQGLQFLIQYYNGEERAKGNILERFSAQQFPDLHSELNLSSLELGDSALYFCASSVRATGELFFGEGSRLTVL.

This clonotype was recorded many times. V is TRBV29-1 and J is TRBJ2-7; no clear D gene. Germline V gene lookup returns CDR1 SQVTM and CDR2 ANQGSEA. This CDR3 spans 13 amino acids. Trimming stripped 4 bases from V and 2 bases from J, with 12 bases between. The CDR3 DNA sequence: TGCAGCGTTGTGGACGGCAGGACCTACGAGCAGTACTTC. Translated, it gives CSVVDGRTYEQYF.

This clonotype was recorded a few times. The V and J genes are TRBV29-1 and TRBJ2-7, with 7 bases that match TRBD2. The V gene end was trimmed by 4 bases and the J gene end by 8 bases; junction bases not matched to a gene: 14. Germline lookup yields CDR1 SQVTM and CDR2 ANQGSEA. The CDR3 runs to 14 residues. CDR3 sequence reads: CSVVPVAGGRKQYF. Here the CDR3 DNA reads TGCAGCGTTGTTCCTGTGGCTGGCGGGAGAAAGCAGTACTTC.